Reported below is one T cell receptor beta chain. Its antigen is not yet known. Base qualities are not recorded, but no much larger clone differs from it by a single base. Collaborating institutions collected whole blood in K2EDTA tubes following their own protocols. For TCRbeta analysis, collaborators shipped samples as frozen whole blood, isolated PBMCs, or DNA extracted from either of those sample types. The CDR3 runs 12 residues from the cysteine to the phenylalanine. Of the read, only the CDR3 DNA is kept; its 36 bases are in frame from base 1. The junction shows trimming of 6 bases on V and 6 bases on J, plus 9 bases between the germline ends. The germline V gene provides CDR1 MDHEN and CDR2 SYDVKM. The data were obtained in a study of blood T cell repertoires in COVID-19 (dated by TCRdb to about 2020). In the study overall: Samples from collaborators originated in the United States, Italy and Spain and spanned both the acute and convalescent phases of COVID-19. The material from the prospective study consisted of cDNA or gDNA derived from T cells, B-cell-depleted T cells, or PBMCs. Deeply sampled blood TCRbeta repertoires from subjects exposed to, actively infected with, or recovered from COVID-19 were included in the dataset. The repertoires were released in a freely available public database intended as a resource for research on the immune response to SARS-CoV-2. The samples were drawn from two sources: the first 160 participants of the ongoing ImmuneRACE study, and 1,254 subjects contributed by 6 global collaborators. Nearly every sample came with metadata listing a de-identified subject ID, COVID-19 status, age in years and sex. Where HLA class I and class II types were available, the types were taken from metadata supplied by the sample provider, not from assay-based typing.

TCRbeta CDR3 regions were amplified from genomic DNA using the immunoSEQ Assay, a bias-controlled multiplex PCR. The source study handled its data this way. Within the assay, amplification of reference gene primers was used to estimate how many nucleated cells each sample contained. Sequence reads were collapsed and filtered to measure the absolute abundance of every unique TCRbeta CDR3 rearrangement. For each sample, productive Simpson clonality was calculated as the square root of Simpson's diversity index over productive rearrangements. Imported from immuneACCESS, the table was reduced by TCRdb to in-frame sequences with V and J called. These copies leave out some clones; in studies compared against another copy, an unresolved V gene accounts for under half, and the cause of the remainder is not known. V and J calls and clone size come straight from that table; D and trimming were deduced from the DNA. The table for this sample lists approximately 110,000 clones; 88% of them were counted only once. Roughly 1% of the sample is held by the ten biggest clonotypes.

The research as a whole found: The quantity of clinical and demographic metadata differed by source and by participant and was supplied without curation.

This TCR derives from a woman in her fifties or sixties with active or convalescent COVID-19. Sequencing input: peripheral blood. The chain is assembled from TRBV28 and TRBJ1-5, with the D gene too uncertain to name. The CDR3 protein: CASSPRSQPQHF. Read as DNA, the sequence is TGTGCCAGCAGCCCAAGGAGTCAGCCCCAGCATTTT.